The 18 T cell receptor beta chains below were found in one sample sequenced in a study of a mutant IDH1 vaccine in newly diagnosed glioma. Documented time point: week 11, during vaccination. The vaccine gave 300 ug of a 20-mer mutant IDH1 peptide subcutaneously per dose. Using immunoSEQ multiplex PCR, the repertoire was profiled, and TCRdb retains in-frame clones only, with some absent. The sample contains about 130,000 clones, about 80% of which appear only once. No antigen has been assigned to these receptors. The sample here was PBMCs, taken from a glioma patient whose treatment included an IDH1 peptide vaccine. All receptors derive from a man aged 35 to 55 with glioma.

This chain joins TRBV6-5 and TRBJ2-2; a weak D match, TRBD1 (5 bases). Trimming cost V 6 bases and J 1 base, with 12 bases left between them. CDR1 MNHEY and CDR2 SVGAGI come from the germline V gene. The CDR3 is 15 amino acids. The DNA for the CDR3 is TGTGCCAGCAGCTGGGGCAGGGTGAACACCGGGGAGCTGTTTTTT. This encodes CASSWGRVNTGELFF.

V usage is TRBV27 and J usage is TRBJ2-6, with D possibly being TRBD2 (5 bases). CDR3 length: 15 residues. The V and J ends lost 3 bases and 0 bases respectively, with 6 bases between them. CDR1 and CDR2 (germline): MNHEY, SMNVEV (reference sequence). The CDR3 loop reads CASSFGISGANVLTF. Written as DNA, the CDR3 is TGTGCCAGCAGTTTCGGGATCTCTGGGGCCAACGTCCTGACTTTC.

The chain combines TRBV9 with TRBJ2-3; the D is unclear. Germline CDR1 SGDLS, CDR2 YYNGEE. This CDR3 comprises 14 residues. Deletions cut 0 bases from V and 3 bases from J, with 8 bases between. CDR3 nucleotides: TGTGCCAGCAGCGTAGAGAGTGGGACAGATACGCAGTATTTT. Translated: CASSVESGTDTQYF.

The chain employs TRBV5-5 and TRBJ2-5, with D possibly TRBD2 on 6 matching bases. The CDR3 length is 14 residues. Germline values: CDR1 SGHKS, CDR2 YYEKEE (reference sequence). V was trimmed by 0 bases and J by 6 bases, leaving 12 bases between them. Here the CDR3 reads CASSLGLVEQTQYF. As DNA, the CDR3 is TGTGCCAGCAGCTTGGGACTAGTGGAACAGACCCAGTACTTC. Full variable domain (outside the CDR3, taken from reference TRBV5-5 and TRBJ2-5): DAGVTQSPTHLIKTRGQQVTLRCSPISGHKSVSWYQQVLGQGPQFIFQYYEKEERGRGNFPDRFSARQFPNYSSELNVNALLLGDSALYLCASSLGLVEQTQYFGPGTRLLVL.

This clone was counted only a few times. This chain joins TRBV30 and TRBJ1-4; 7 bases line up with TRBD1. This CDR3 spans 14 amino acids. With V trimmed by 2 bases and J by 7 bases, 7 bases remained unmatched. The germline gives CDR1 GTSNPN, CDR2 SVGIG (reference sequence). This CDR3 reads CAWSKGAVGEKLFF. In DNA, the CDR3 is TGTGCCTGGAGTAAGGGGGCGGTTGGTGAAAAACTGTTTTTT.

V gene TRBV25-1 combines with J gene TRBJ1-5; D not resolved. CDR1 and CDR2 from the germline V gene are MGHDK and SYGVNS. V dropped 3 bases and J dropped 9 bases, with 9 bases sitting between them. CDR3 length: 12 residues. The DNA of the CDR3 is TGTGCCAGCAGTGATCAGGTTGGGCCCCAGCATTTT. Translated: CASSDQVGPQHF.

The chain recombines TRBV7-9 with TRBJ1-5; D is ambiguous. Trimming cost V 5 bases and J 2 bases, with 13 bases left between them. The germline CDR1 and CDR2 sequences are SEHNR and FQNEAQ (reference sequence). The CDR3 totals 15 residues. The CDR3 DNA reads TGTGCCAGCAGCCCCCCCGGGAGTGGCAATCAGCCCCAGCATTTT. It encodes CASSPPGSGNQPQHF. Using reference TRBV7-9 and TRBJ1-5 for the parts outside the CDR3, the full variable domain is DTGVSQNPRHKITKRGQNVTFRCDPISEHNRLYWYRQTLGQGPEFLTYFQNEAQLEKSRLLSDRFSAERPKGSFSTLEIQRTEQGDSAMYLCASSPPGSGNQPQHFGDGTRLSIL.

The gene calls are TRBV28 and TRBJ2-7; D gene ambiguous. The CDR3 runs to 14 residues. CDR1 and CDR2 from the germline V gene are MDHEN and SYDVKM. The V and J ends lost 3 bases and 6 bases respectively, with 15 bases between them. The CDR3 bases are TGTGCCAGCAGTTTCACTCTATTCTGGGGCGAGCAGTACTTC. Its translation: CASSFTLFWGEQYF. The full variable domain, with the rest looked up from reference TRBV28 and TRBJ2-7, is DVKVTQSSRYLVKRTGEKVFLECVQDMDHENMFWYRQDPGLGLRLIYFSYDVKMKEKGDIPEGYSVSREKKERFSLILESASTNQTSMYLCASSFTLFWGEQYFGPGTRLTVT.

J is TRBJ2-1 and V is TRBV25-1, with D perhaps TRBD2 (6 bases). The CDR3 has 14 residues. Trimming took 4 bases from V and 5 from J, leaving 12 bases between them. CDR1 and CDR2 (germline): MGHDK, SYGVNS. CDR3 sequence: CASSAAGSHNEQFF. The CDR3 nucleotides are TGTGCCAGCAGTGCCGCGGGATCCCACAATGAGCAGTTCTTC.

This rearrangement joins TRBV7-2 to TRBJ2-1; TRBD2 aligns across 14 bases. Germline CDR1 is SGHTA and CDR2 is FQGNSA. The trim removed 5 bases at V and 7 bases at J, leaving 13 bases unmatched. This CDR3 is 18 amino acids long. The CDR3 bases are TGTGCCAGCAGCACCGGGACTAGCGGGAGAAGAGTAGGGAATGAGCAGTTCTTC. Protein sequence: CASSTGTSGRRVGNEQFF.

The V call is TRBV7-9, the J call TRBJ2-7; 7 bases agree with TRBD1. The CDR3 loop spans 13 amino acids. V lost 5 bases, J lost 3 bases, and 4 bases stayed unmatched. In germline, CDR1 is SEHNR, CDR2 FQNEAQ (reference sequence). In DNA form, the CDR3 reads TGTGCCAGCAGCCCGACAGGGATCTACGAGCAGTACTTC. Translating it yields CASSPTGIYEQYF.

V usage is TRBV7-9 and J usage is TRBJ2-5, with no clear D. V lost 6 bases, J lost 0 bases, and 20 bases lay in between. Germline CDR1 SEHNR, CDR2 FQNEAQ (reference sequence). The CDR3 sequence is 17 residues long. In DNA form, the CDR3 reads TGTGCCAGCAGACCCCATCCAAGGTCCCCGTACCAAGAGACCCAGTACTTC. Its translation: CASRPHPRSPYQETQYF.

The chain employs TRBV4-3 and TRBJ1-1; D may be TRBD1 (5 bases). Germline V gene sequence: CDR1 LGHNA, CDR2 YSLEER. V was clipped by 1 base and J by 3 bases, with 12 bases between them. The length of the CDR3 is 15 residues. DNA for the CDR3: TGCGCCAGCAGCCAAGCTCAGGGCATTGACACTGAAGCTTTCTTT. This translates into CASSQAQGIDTEAFF.

The chain couples TRBV21-1 to TRBJ1-1; TRBD1 is the table's D call and was not checked against the DNA. TRBV21-1 is described as a pseudogene. The CDR3 is 17 amino acids. The CDR3 DNA sequence: TGTGCCAGCAGCAAAGTCGCCGGGACAGGGGCGAACACTGAAGCTTTCTTT. It encodes CASSKVAGTGANTEAFF.

The V gene is TRBV9, the J gene TRBJ2-5; 9 bases map to TRBD1. The CDR3 consists of 15 residues. J gave up 5 bases and V 2 bases, and 7 bases lay outside the gene matches. CDR1 and CDR2 from the germline V gene are SGDLS and YYNGEE. The CDR3 here is CASSVEQGARETQYF. The CDR3 nucleotides are TGTGCCAGCAGCGTGGAACAGGGGGCAAGGGAGACCCAGTACTTC.

The chain is built from TRBV7-2 and TRBJ2-7; D might be TRBD2 (5 bases). The CDR3 is 14 residues long. Germline V gene data show CDR1 as SGHTA and CDR2 as FQGNSA. With 2 bases removed from V and 7 bases from J, the gap between germline ends came to 15 bases. Here the CDR3 DNA reads TGTGCCAGCAGCTTAACGAGCGCTCCGGGGGAGCAGTACTTC. Encoded protein: CASSLTSAPGEQYF.

This chain links TRBV4-1 with TRBJ1-1; weak D call: TRBD1 (6 bases). CDR1 and CDR2 (germline): MGHRA, YSYEKL. With 1 base removed from V and 5 bases from J, the gap between germline ends came to 20 bases. This CDR3 is 17 amino acids long. This chain's CDR3 is CASSQARTDWVRTEAFF. CDR3 DNA sequence: TGCGCCAGCAGCCAAGCCAGGACAGATTGGGTGAGGACTGAAGCTTTCTTT.

A note on this clone: One end of the junction does not line up with germline, which may come from a read error. This chain connects TRBV6-5 to TRBJ2-3; D might be TRBD2 (6 bases). Germline values: CDR1 MNHEY, CDR2 SVGAGI. This CDR3 contains 13 residues. The CDR3 sequence: CASTYGGADTQYF. CDR3 nucleotide sequence: TGTGCCAGCACTTACGGGGGTGCAGATACGCAGTATTTT.